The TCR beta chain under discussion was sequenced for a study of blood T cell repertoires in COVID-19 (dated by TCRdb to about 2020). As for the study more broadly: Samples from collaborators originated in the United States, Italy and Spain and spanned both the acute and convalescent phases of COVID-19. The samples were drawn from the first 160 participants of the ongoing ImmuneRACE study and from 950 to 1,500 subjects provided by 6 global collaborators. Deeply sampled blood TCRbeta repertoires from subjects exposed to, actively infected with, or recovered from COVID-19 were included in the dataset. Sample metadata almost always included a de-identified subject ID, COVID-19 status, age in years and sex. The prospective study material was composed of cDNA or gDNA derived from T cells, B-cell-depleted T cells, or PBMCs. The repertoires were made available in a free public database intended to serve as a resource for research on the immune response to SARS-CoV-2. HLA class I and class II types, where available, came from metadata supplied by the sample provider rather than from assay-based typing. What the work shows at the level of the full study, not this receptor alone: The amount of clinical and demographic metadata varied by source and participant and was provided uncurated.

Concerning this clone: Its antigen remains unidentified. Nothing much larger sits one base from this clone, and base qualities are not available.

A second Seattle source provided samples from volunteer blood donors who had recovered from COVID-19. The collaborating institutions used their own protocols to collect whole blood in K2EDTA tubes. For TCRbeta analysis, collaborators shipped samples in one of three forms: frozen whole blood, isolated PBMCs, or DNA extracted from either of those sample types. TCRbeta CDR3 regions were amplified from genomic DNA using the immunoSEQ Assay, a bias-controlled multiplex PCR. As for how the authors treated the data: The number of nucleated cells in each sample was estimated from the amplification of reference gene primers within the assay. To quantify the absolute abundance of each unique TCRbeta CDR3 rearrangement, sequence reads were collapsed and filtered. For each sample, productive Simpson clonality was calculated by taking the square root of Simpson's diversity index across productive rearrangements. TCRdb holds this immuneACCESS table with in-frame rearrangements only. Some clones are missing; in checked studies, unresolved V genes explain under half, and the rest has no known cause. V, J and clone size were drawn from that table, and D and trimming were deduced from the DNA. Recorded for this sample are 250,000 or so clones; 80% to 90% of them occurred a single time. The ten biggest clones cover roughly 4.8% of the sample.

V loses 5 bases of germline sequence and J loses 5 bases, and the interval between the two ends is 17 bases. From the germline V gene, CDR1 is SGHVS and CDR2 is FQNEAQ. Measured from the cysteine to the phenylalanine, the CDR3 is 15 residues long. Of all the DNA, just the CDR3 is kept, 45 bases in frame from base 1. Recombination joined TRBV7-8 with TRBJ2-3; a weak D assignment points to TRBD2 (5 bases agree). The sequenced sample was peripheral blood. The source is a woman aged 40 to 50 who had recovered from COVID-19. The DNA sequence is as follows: TGTGCCAGCAGCCCTCCGGGCCCCCGGGAAGATACGCAGTATTTT. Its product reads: CASSPPGPREDTQYF.